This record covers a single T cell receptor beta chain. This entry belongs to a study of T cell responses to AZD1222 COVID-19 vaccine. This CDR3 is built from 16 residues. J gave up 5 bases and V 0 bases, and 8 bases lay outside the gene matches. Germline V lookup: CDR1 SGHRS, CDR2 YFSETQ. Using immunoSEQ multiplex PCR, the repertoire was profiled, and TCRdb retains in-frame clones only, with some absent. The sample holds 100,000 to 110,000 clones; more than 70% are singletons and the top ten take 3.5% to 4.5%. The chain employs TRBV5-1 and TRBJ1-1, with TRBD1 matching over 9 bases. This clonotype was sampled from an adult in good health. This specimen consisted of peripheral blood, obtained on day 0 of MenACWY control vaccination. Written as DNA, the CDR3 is TGCGCCAGCAGCTTGGCCCCGACAGGGGGTCGGACTGAAGCTTTCTTT. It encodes CASSLAPTGGRTEAFF.